The present TCR beta chain was sequenced within a study of blood T cell repertoires in COVID-19 (dated by TCRdb to 2018 to 2020). For the wider study: Samples from collaborators originated in the United States, Italy and Spain and spanned both the acute and convalescent phases of COVID-19. The repertoires were released in a freely available public database meant as a resource for research on the immune response to SARS-CoV-2. The samples were drawn from the first 160 participants of the ongoing ImmuneRACE study and from 1,254 subjects provided by 6 global collaborators. HLA class I and class II types, where available, came from metadata supplied by the sample provider rather than from assay-based typing. The material from the prospective study consisted of cDNA or gDNA derived from T cells, B-cell-depleted T cells, or PBMCs. A de-identified subject ID, COVID-19 status, age in years and sex were almost always included in the sample metadata. Subjects who had been exposed to COVID-19, were actively infected with it, or had recovered from it provided the deeply sampled blood TCRbeta repertoires that made up the dataset. Study-wide conclusions, independent of this receptor: How much clinical and demographic metadata was included differed by source and by participant, and the metadata was provided uncurated.

As to this clone: Its antigen remains undetermined. Nothing much larger sits one base from this clone, and base qualities are not available.

Each collaborating institution followed its own protocols to collect whole blood in K2EDTA tubes. Collaborator samples were shipped for TCRbeta analysis as frozen whole blood, isolated PBMCs, or DNA extracted from either sample type. TCRbeta CDR3 regions were amplified from genomic DNA by means of the immunoSEQ Assay, a bias-controlled multiplex PCR. From the authors' description of their analysis: Within the assay, amplification of reference gene primers was used to estimate how many nucleated cells each sample contained. To quantify the absolute abundance of each unique TCRbeta CDR3 rearrangement, sequence reads were collapsed and filtered. Productive Simpson clonality was computed per sample as the square root of Simpson's diversity index over productive rearrangements. Imported from immuneACCESS, the table was reduced by TCRdb to in-frame sequences with V and J called. These copies leave out some clones; in studies compared against another copy, an unresolved V gene accounts for under half, and the cause of the remainder is not known. V and J calls and clone size are copied from that table; D and trimming were computed from the DNA. This sample has roughly 290,000 clones in its table, and 70% to 90% of those were observed once. The top ten constitute around 4.2% of the sample.

From the cysteine through the phenylalanine, the CDR3 covers 14 amino acids. The DNA shown is the 42-base CDR3, in frame from base 1. Cut back by 3 bases and 5 bases, the V and J ends lie 13 bases apart. The CDR1 and CDR2 encoded by the germline V gene (reference sequence) are LNHDA and SQIVND. This clonotype was obtained from a woman aged 45-65 years with active or convalescent COVID-19. The specimen sequenced was peripheral blood. Recombination joined TRBV19 with TRBJ1-1; the D gene cannot be named for sure. The CDR3 sequence is CASSIGRPETEAFF. The nucleotide sequence is given as TGTGCCAGTAGTATTGGGCGCCCCGAGACTGAAGCTTTCTTT. Supplemented by the reference TRBV19 and TRBJ1-1 proteins around the CDR3, the complete variable domain is DGGITQSPKYLFRKEGQNVTLSCEQNLNHDAMYWYRQDPGQGLRLIYYSQIVNDFQKGDIAEGYSVSREKKESFPLTVTSAQKNPTAFYLCASSIGRPETEAFFGQGTRLTVV.